What follows describes a single T cell receptor (beta chain). This sample was taken from a study of blood T cell repertoires in COVID-19. Study at large: COVID-19 samples collected from the United States, Italy and Spain covered acute and convalescent phases.

The V segment lost 5 bases and the J segment 2 bases; nucleotides outside the gene matches: 9. The CDR3 covers 15 residues. The germline V gene has CDR1 GTSNPN and CDR2 SVGIG (reference sequence). Original handling: The authors estimated nucleated cell counts from reference gene primer amplification. Here immunoSEQ multiplex PCR was the method, and the copy in TCRdb shows in-frame clones only, minus some. That table supplies the V and J calls and clone size; D and trimming were determined from the DNA. The sample shows around 300,000 clones, 70% to 90% of them seen only once. This chain uses TRBV30 with TRBJ2-3; 8 bases agree with TRBD1. The specimen sequenced was peripheral blood. The source of this sequence is a woman in her seventies with acute or convalescent COVID-19. The chain's CDR3 is CAWREGQAYTDTQYF. Written as DNA, the CDR3 is TGTGCCTGGCGTGAGGGACAGGCTTACACAGATACGCAGTATTTT.